The table lists the clone carrying this T cell receptor (beta chain) with a count of one. This CDR3 is 16 amino acids long. Germline V lookup: CDR1 SQVTM, CDR2 ANQGSEA. Trimming cost V 3 bases and J 4 bases; bases outside gene matches: 10. Under the authors' procedure: Amplified reference gene primers provided the basis for estimating nucleated cell counts. Some clones are missing from TCRdb's copy, which holds only in-frame ones; the method was immunoSEQ multiplex PCR. V, J and clone size are taken as reported in that table, and D and trimming were inferred from the DNA itself. This sample carries under 200,000 clones, roughly 83% of them seen once, and the ten largest clones take roughly 14%. The sample originates from a study of blood T cell repertoires in COVID-19. Study-wide background: The origin of the acute and convalescent COVID-19 samples was the United States, Italy and Spain. From T cells, B-cell-depleted T cells, or PBMCs came the material, which was cDNA or gDNA.

The chain uses TRBV29-1 and TRBJ2-5; TRBD1 matches 11 bases. The sequence was obtained from a man aged 18 to 29 with active or convalescent COVID-19. Sequencing was done on a sample of peripheral blood. The CDR3 sequence is CSVDPRTGGSPETQYF. Written as DNA, the CDR3 is TGCAGCGTTGATCCCAGGACAGGGGGCTCCCCAGAGACCCAGTACTTC.